This T cell receptor beta chain was sequenced for a study of PD-1 blockade in classical Hodgkin lymphoma. Sequenced by immunoSEQ multiplex PCR; TCRdb stores in-frame clones only, minus some. In the table there are approximately 20,000 clones, more than 75% of which are singletons. Study-wide results and limits: Exclusion applied to patients who initiated nivolumab less than 1 year following ASCT. TCR diversity in CD4+, not CD8+, cells rose significantly by C4D1. Baseline diversity in complete responders resembled that of newly diagnosed patients.

This clone was detected only once. Its antigen is still unknown. Regarding time point: cycle 4 day 1 (C4D1), after more than five weeks of nivolumab. Every single patient, without exception, relapsed after autologous stem cell transplantation, and brentuximab vedotin exposure varied. The receptor was isolated from a human donor with classical Hodgkin lymphoma. The material sequenced was peripheral blood mononuclear cells (PBMCs), taken before the fourth cycle of nivolumab.

The CDR3 region has the DNA TGTGCCAGCAGAAGTTTCGTTATGGACAACTCTGGAAACACCATATATTTT. Residues: CASRSFVMDNSGNTIYF. The chain has TRBV2 and TRBJ1-3; a possible D gene is TRBD1 (5 bases). The CDR3 totals 17 residues. With 6 bases removed from V and 0 bases from J, the gap between germline ends came to 18 bases. Germline CDR1 and CDR2: SNHLY and FYNNEI.